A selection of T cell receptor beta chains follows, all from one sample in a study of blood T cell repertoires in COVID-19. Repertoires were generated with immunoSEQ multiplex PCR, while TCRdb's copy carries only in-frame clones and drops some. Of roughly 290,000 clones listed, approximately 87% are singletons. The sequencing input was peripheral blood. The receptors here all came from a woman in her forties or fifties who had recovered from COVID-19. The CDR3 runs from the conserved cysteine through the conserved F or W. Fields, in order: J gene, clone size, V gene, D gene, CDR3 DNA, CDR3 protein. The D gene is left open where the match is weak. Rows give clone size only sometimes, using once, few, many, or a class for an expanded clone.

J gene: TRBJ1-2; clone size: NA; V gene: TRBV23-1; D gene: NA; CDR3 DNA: TGCGCCAGCCCCAAACAGGGATGCAATGACTATGGCTACACCTTC; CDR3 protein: CASPKQGCNDYGYTF
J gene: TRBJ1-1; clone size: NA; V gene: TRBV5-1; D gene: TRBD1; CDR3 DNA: TGCGCCAGCAGCGAGGACAGGAAGACTGAAGCTTTCTTT; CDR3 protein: CASSEDRKTEAFF
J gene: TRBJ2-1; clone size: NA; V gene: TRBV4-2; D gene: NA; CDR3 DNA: TGTGCCAGCAGCCAAGGGAGGGGGAGGGATGAGCAGTTCTTC; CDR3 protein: CASSQGRGRDEQFF
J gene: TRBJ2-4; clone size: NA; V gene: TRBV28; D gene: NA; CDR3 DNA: TGTGCCAGCACAGGGGCAATAGCCAAAAACATTCAGTACTTC; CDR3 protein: CASTGAIAKNIQYF
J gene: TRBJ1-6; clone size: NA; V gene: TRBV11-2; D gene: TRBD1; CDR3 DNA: TGTGCCAGCACCCAGGTGGGGACAGGGAGCCTTTCACCCCTCCACTTT; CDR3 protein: CASTQVGTGSLSPLHF
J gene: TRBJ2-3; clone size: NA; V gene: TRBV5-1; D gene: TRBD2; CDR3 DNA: TGCGCCAGCAGCGGACATAGCGGGGGCGCAAGCACAGATACGCAGTATTTT; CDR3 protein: CASSGHSGGASTDTQYF
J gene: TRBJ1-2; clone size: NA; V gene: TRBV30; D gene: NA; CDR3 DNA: TGTGCCTGGCAACCCTCCAACACGGGTGGCTACACCTTC; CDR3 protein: CAWQPSNTGGYTF
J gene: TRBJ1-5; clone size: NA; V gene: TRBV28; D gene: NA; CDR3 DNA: TGTGCCAGCGGCAGAGGGCTTTATAGCAATCAGCCCCAGCATTTT; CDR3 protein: CASGRGLYSNQPQHF
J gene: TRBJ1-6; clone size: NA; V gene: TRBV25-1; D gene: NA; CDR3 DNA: TGTGCCAGCAGTTTGGGGCTTTTGGATAATTCACCCCTCCACTTT; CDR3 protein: CASSLGLLDNSPLHF
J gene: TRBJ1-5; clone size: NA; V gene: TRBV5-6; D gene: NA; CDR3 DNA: TGTGCCAGCAGCTTGGGACACGCCAATCAGCCCCAGCATTTT; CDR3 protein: CASSLGHANQPQHF
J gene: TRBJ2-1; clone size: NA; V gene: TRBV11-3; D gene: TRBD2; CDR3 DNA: TGTGCCAGCAGCTTGACTAGCGCCTACAATGAGCAGTTCTTC; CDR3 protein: CASSLTSAYNEQFF
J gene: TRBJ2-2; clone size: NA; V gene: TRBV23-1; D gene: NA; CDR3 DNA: TGCGCCAGCAGTCGCGCGAACACCGGGGAGCTGTTTTTT; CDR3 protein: CASSRANTGELFF
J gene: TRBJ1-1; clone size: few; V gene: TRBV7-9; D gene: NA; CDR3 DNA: TGTGCCAGCAGCTTCGGGGGGCTTACGGAAGCTTTCTTT; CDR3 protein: CASSFGGLTEAFF
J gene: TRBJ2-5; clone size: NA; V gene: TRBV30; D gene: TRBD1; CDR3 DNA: TGTGCCTGGGGAGTGGGGTGGCAGGGGGCGCGATCAGAGACCCAGTACTTC; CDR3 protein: CAWGVGWQGARSETQYF
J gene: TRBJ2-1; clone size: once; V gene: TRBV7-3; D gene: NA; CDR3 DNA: TGTGCCAGCAGCTTAACGCAGGACTACAATGAGCAGTTCTTC; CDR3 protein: CASSLTQDYNEQFF
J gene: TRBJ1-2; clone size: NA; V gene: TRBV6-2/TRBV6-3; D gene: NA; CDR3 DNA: TGTGCCAGCAGCCAGGGAGCTAACTATGGCTACACCTTC; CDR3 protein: CASSQGANYGYTF
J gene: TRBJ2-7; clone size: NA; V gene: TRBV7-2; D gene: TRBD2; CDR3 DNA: TGTGCCAGCAGCTTAAAGGTCGCTGGACTAGCTAGCTCCTACGAGCAGTACTTC; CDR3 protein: CASSLKVAGLASSYEQYF
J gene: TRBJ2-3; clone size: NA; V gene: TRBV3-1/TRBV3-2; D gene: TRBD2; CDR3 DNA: TGTGCCAGCAGCCAAGGAGGAGGGACTAGCGAGTATTTT; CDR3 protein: CASSQGGGTSEYF
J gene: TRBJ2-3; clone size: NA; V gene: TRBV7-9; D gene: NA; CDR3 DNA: TGTGCCAGCACCTGGACAGACACAGATACGCAGTATTTT; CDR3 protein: CASTWTDTDTQYF